Each of the 10 T cell receptor beta chains below was sequenced from the same sample in a study of cytomegalovirus exposure and HLA in healthy donors. With 60 Vbeta and 13 Jbeta primers, the PCR was carried out. Clones were read by immunoSEQ multiplex PCR, and TCRdb kept only the in-frame ones, dropping some. The sample includes tens of thousands of clones, about 67% seen only once; the top ten take less than 8.5%. The specimen was PBMCs. These receptors were taken from a man in his forties in good health and CMV-seropositive.

In DNA, the CDR3 is TGTGCCTGGAGGAACGCAGGGGGCGGCAATCAGCCCCAGCATTTT. This encodes CAWRNAGGGNQPQHF. The chain joins TRBV30 to TRBJ1-5; 8 nucleotides agree with TRBD1. V dropped 3 bases and J dropped 2; count of bases not matched to a gene: 6. The CDR3 runs to 15 residues. Germline CDR1 is GTSNPN and CDR2 is SVGIG (reference sequence).

V and J are TRBV13 and TRBJ1-2, with 7 bases fitting TRBD1. The CDR3 sequence is 14 residues long. V shed 4 bases, J shed 6 bases, and the junction held 8 bases outside the gene matches. CDR1 is PRHDT and CDR2 is FYEKMQ in the germline V gene (reference sequence). The CDR3 DNA follows: TGTGCCAGCAGCTCCAGGGGGTCGTCCGATGGCTACACCTTC. It encodes CASSSRGSSDGYTF. Full variable domain (remainder filled in from reference TRBV13 and TRBJ1-2): AAGVIQSPRHLIKEKRETATLKCYPIPRHDTVYWYQQGPGQDPQFLISFYEKMQSDKGSIPDRFSAQQFSDYHSELNMSSLELGDSALYFCASSSRGSSDGYTFGSGTRLTVV.

The chain joins TRBV6-1 to TRBJ1-1; 7 positions agree with TRBD1. Germline CDR1 MNHNS, CDR2 SASEGT. Losses at the gene ends were 6 bases for V and 5 bases for J; bases not matched to a gene: 12. CDR3 size: 15 residues. Written as DNA, the CDR3 is TGTGCCAGCAGCGATCAGACGACAGGGAAAACTGAAGCTTTCTTT. Amino acid sequence: CASSDQTTGKTEAFF.

The chain carries TRBV5-1 and TRBJ1-2; 8 bases fit TRBD1. Germline lookup yields CDR1 SGHRS and CDR2 YFSETQ. The length of the CDR3 is 15 residues. V gave up 0 bases and J gave up 4 bases; unmatched junction bases: 5. The CDR3 region is CASSLAAGGSYGYTF. Written as DNA, the CDR3 is TGCGCCAGCAGCTTGGCGGCAGGGGGCTCCTATGGCTACACCTTC.

The V call is TRBV19, the J call TRBJ2-5; 8 nucleotides line up with TRBD1. Germline loops: CDR1 LNHDA, CDR2 SQIVND (reference sequence). The CDR3 length is 13 residues. After removal of 10 bases from V and 5 bases from J, the junction contained 9 bases not matched to a gene. CDR3 region: CAISRGRGETQYF. For the CDR3, the DNA is TGTGCCATAAGCAGGGGGCGCGGGGAGACCCAGTACTTC. The complete variable domain, with remaining parts taken from reference TRBV19 and TRBJ2-5, reads DGGITQSPKYLFRKEGQNVTLSCEQNLNHDAMYWYRQDPGQGLRLIYYSQIVNDFQKGDIAEGYSVSREKKESFPLTVTSAQKNPTAFYLCAISRGRGETQYFGPGTRLLVL.

V usage is TRBV6-5 and J usage is TRBJ2-7; D is possibly TRBD2 (5 bases). The ends were cut back, 10 bases at V and 0 bases at J, with 13 bases in the middle. CDR1 is MNHEY, CDR2 SVGAGI, per germline. This CDR3 has 13 residues. The CDR3 here is CATRGFSSYEQYF. The CDR3 bases are TGTGCCACCCGCGGGTTTAGCTCCTACGAGCAGTACTTC.

This chain joins TRBV6-5 and TRBJ2-2; 8 bases fit TRBD1. The CDR3 consists of 16 residues. V lost 0 bases to trimming and J lost 5 bases; unmatched junction nucleotides: 5. Germline CDR1 is MNHEY and CDR2 is SVGAGI. The CDR3 here is CASSYSTGQGTGELFF. CDR3 coding DNA: TGTGCCAGCAGTTACTCTACTGGACAGGGTACCGGGGAGCTGTTTTTT.

For the CDR3, the DNA is TGTGCCAGCAGCGTACGCGGACAGGAGGGGCCCCTCCACTTT. It specifies CASSVRGQEGPLHF. This chain uses TRBV9 with TRBJ1-6; 7 bases agree with TRBD1. CDR3 size: 14 residues. Per germline, CDR1 SGDLS and CDR2 YYNGEE. Trimming removed 1 base from V and 13 bases from J; junction bases left unmatched: 8.

This clone showed up just a few times. The chain links TRBV6-5 to TRBJ1-2, with D possibly matching TRBD1 (6 bases). The V end lost 0 bases, the J end lost 9 bases, and 14 bases lay between the germline ends. This CDR3 comprises 14 residues. Germline V gene data show CDR1 as MNHEY and CDR2 as SVGAGI. CDR3 residues: CASSYSWTDFRYTF. In nucleotides, the CDR3 is TGTGCCAGCAGTTACTCGTGGACAGATTTTCGCTACACCTTC.

The chain employs TRBV5-1 and TRBJ2-7, with D tentatively TRBD2 (7 bases). The CDR3 consists of 14 residues. Looked up from germline, CDR1 is SGHRS and CDR2 is YFSETQ. V shed 5 bases and J shed 5 bases, with 17 bases lying between them. CDR3 protein: CASRGGTIDHEQYF. In DNA, the CDR3 is TGCGCCAGCAGGGGGGGGACAATCGACCACGAGCAGTACTTC.